One sample yielded the 24 T cell receptor beta chains listed below, sequenced in a study of blood T cell repertoires in COVID-19 (dated by TCRdb to the early 2020s). Receptor amplification or capture employed the immunoSEQ multiplex PCR assay. In TCRdb, the immuneACCESS table is reduced to in-frame sequences with V and J assigned. These tables do not hold every clone; where another copy was compared, an unresolved V gene accounts for under half, and the others remain unexplained. The sample yields approximately 250,000 clones; 80% to 90% were counted once. The ten most abundant clones make up approximately 10% of the sample. Sequences were obtained from peripheral blood. The source is a woman in her seventies with COVID-19, enrolled during active disease.

The chain uses TRBV7-9 and TRBJ2-7; 12 nucleotides match TRBD1. The CDR3 totals 14 residues. The ends lost 5 bases at V and 5 bases at J; junction bases unmatched: 4. Germline loops: CDR1 SEHNR, CDR2 FQNEAQ (reference sequence). CDR3 region: CASSGGQGADEQYF. In DNA form, the CDR3 reads TGTGCCAGCAGCGGGGGACAGGGGGCGGACGAGCAGTACTTC.

V gene TRBV9 combines with J gene TRBJ2-7, with D tentatively TRBD2 (5 bases). The CDR3 spans 15 residues. The V end was cut by 0 bases, the J end by 4 bases, with 14 bases between. Germline V gives CDR1 SGDLS, CDR2 YYNGEE. The CDR3 region is CASSVGETTAYEQYF. Here the CDR3 DNA reads TGTGCCAGCAGCGTAGGGGAGACAACCGCTTACGAGCAGTACTTC. The full variable domain, with the rest looked up from reference TRBV9 and TRBJ2-7, is DSGVTQTPKHLITATGQRVTLRCSPRSGDLSVYWYQQSLDQGLQFLIQYYNGEERAKGNILERFSAQQFPDLHSELNLSSLELGDSALYFCASSVGETTAYEQYFGPGTRLTVT.

This clone was seen only once. This chain joins TRBV19 and TRBJ2-7; TRBD1 might be the D (5 bases). The CDR3 loop spans 11 amino acids. The V end was cut by 10 bases, the J end by 6 bases, with 13 bases between. Germline V CDR1 and CDR2: LNHDA, SQIVND (reference sequence). The CDR3 sequence is CATSRVIEQYF. Written as DNA, the CDR3 is TGTGCCACGTCCAGGGTAATCGAGCAGTACTTC.

The chain employs TRBV7-2 and TRBJ1-2, with TRBD1 matching 8 bases. This CDR3 has 15 amino acids. Germline lookup yields CDR1 SGHTA and CDR2 FQGNSA. The V and J ends lost 1 base and 1 base, in that order; junction bases with no gene match: 2. CDR3: CASSLGTGFNYGYTF. CDR3 DNA sequence: TGTGCCAGCAGCTTAGGGACAGGGTTTAACTATGGCTACACCTTC.

There are a few counts of this clone. This chain links TRBV4-3 with TRBJ1-3; D remains ambiguous. V was clipped by 0 bases and J by 4 bases, with 16 bases between them. The germline V gene encodes CDR1 LGHNA and CDR2 YSLEER. This CDR3 has 17 amino acids. CDR3 sequence: CASSQDPPGMDGNTIYF. CDR3 DNA: TGCGCCAGCAGCCAAGATCCCCCCGGGATGGACGGAAACACCATATATTTT.

This clone was observed a single time. This chain links TRBV5-1 with TRBJ1-4; 9 bases align to TRBD1. This CDR3 region has 14 residues. Germline trimming cut 2 bases from V and 8 bases from J; bases unmatched to any gene: 4. Germline values: CDR1 SGHRS, CDR2 YFSETQ. The CDR3 sequence: CASSFGQGKEKLFF. CDR3 sequence (DNA): TGCGCCAGCAGCTTCGGACAGGGGAAGGAAAAACTGTTTTTT.

The chain has TRBV6-1 and TRBJ1-2; 7 nucleotides line up with TRBD1. Trimming took 2 bases from V and 7 from J; bases not matched to a gene: 4. The CDR3 consists of 13 residues. Looked up from germline, CDR1 is MNHNS and CDR2 is SASEGT. Written as DNA, the CDR3 is TGTGCCAGCAGTGAAAAGGGGGCTATTGGCTACACCTTC. This sequence encodes CASSEKGAIGYTF.

The gene calls are TRBV2 and TRBJ1-4; D is uncertain. The germline CDR1 and CDR2 sequences are SNHLY and FYNNEI. Trimming shortened V by 6 bases and J by 8 bases, and 22 bases separated the two germline ends. This CDR3 is built from 16 residues. CDR3 nucleotides: TGTGCCAGCAGGCCTTTGGGAGGCTTTAGTGAAGAAAAACTGTTTTTT. This sequence encodes CASRPLGGFSEEKLFF.

Concerning this clone itself: The same CDR3 arises from other DNA sequences in this sample as well. The rearrangement joins TRBV28 to TRBJ1-2; unclear D gene. The CDR3 is 12 residues long. Germline V CDR1 and CDR2: MDHEN, SYDVKM. V was cut by 5 bases and J by 4 bases, with 8 bases left in between. The CDR3: CASSLRGYGYTF. The CDR3 DNA follows: TGTGCCAGCAGTCTCCGGGGCTATGGCTACACCTTC.

V usage is TRBV5-1 and J usage is TRBJ2-2, with TRBD1 matching over 7 bases. Per the germline V gene, CDR1 is SGHRS and CDR2 is YFSETQ. The trim removed 4 bases at V and 0 bases at J, leaving 3 bases unmatched. This CDR3 is 15 amino acids long. The CDR3 here is CASSPDRPNTGELFF. CDR3 DNA: TGCGCCAGCAGCCCGGACAGGCCGAACACCGGGGAGCTGTTTTTT.

This chain links TRBV28 with TRBJ1-1; 7 positions match TRBD1. The V segment lost 1 base and the J segment 11 bases; nucleotides outside the gene matches: 10. Germline V lookup: CDR1 MDHEN, CDR2 SYDVKM. CDR3 length: 14 residues. CDR3 sequence (DNA): TGTGCCAGCAGTTTATTTCAGGGGGTTTCGGGTGCTTTCTTT. It encodes CASSLFQGVSGAFF.

The chain is built from TRBV21-1 and TRBJ2-3; TRBD2, the table's D call, was not compared with the DNA. TRBV21-1 is a listed pseudogene. This CDR3 has 16 residues. DNA of the CDR3: TGTGCCAGCAGCAAAGGGCCGGGGGGTAGCACAGATACGCAGTATTTT. Translated, it gives CASSKGPGGSTDTQYF.

The rearrangement links TRBV30 to TRBJ2-5, with D unclear. CDR1 GTSNPN and CDR2 SVGIG come from the germline V gene (reference sequence). CDR3 length: 14 residues. Deletions cut 2 bases from V and 2 bases from J, with 12 bases between. The CDR3 sequence: CAWSLTASQETQYF. The CDR3 DNA follows: TGTGCCTGGAGTCTCACAGCATCTCAAGAGACCCAGTACTTC.

This chain joins TRBV7-9 and TRBJ1-1, with 10 bases lining up with TRBD1. J lost 4 bases, V lost 4 bases, and 9 bases had no gene match. Germline CDR1 reads SEHNR; CDR2 reads FQNEAQ (reference sequence). The CDR3 spans 16 residues. The CDR3 loop is CASSSGSGTGATEAFF. The CDR3 bases are TGTGCCAGCAGCTCGGGGTCCGGGACAGGGGCCACTGAAGCTTTCTTT.

V is TRBV10-3 and J is TRBJ2-7; 10 nucleotides line up with TRBD2. Per the germline V gene, CDR1 is ENHRY and CDR2 is SYGVKD. Trimming removed 3 bases from V and 9 bases from J; junction bases left unmatched: 8. This CDR3 is built from 14 residues. The chain's CDR3 is CAISDTSGTWVQYF. In nucleotides, the CDR3 is TGTGCCATCAGTGATACTAGCGGGACTTGGGTGCAGTACTTC.

The chain uses TRBV7-9 and TRBJ1-2; 7 bases match TRBD1. This CDR3 region has 14 residues. The V gene end was trimmed by 5 bases and the J gene end by 7 bases; junction bases not matched to a gene: 10. CDR1 and CDR2 from the germline V gene are SEHNR and FQNEAQ (reference sequence). This chain's CDR3 is CASSPGQTRGGYTF. The CDR3 region has the DNA TGTGCCAGCAGCCCGGGACAGACCAGGGGTGGCTACACCTTC.

The chain recombines TRBV19 with TRBJ2-1; 13 positions match TRBD2. Germline CDR1 reads LNHDA; CDR2 reads SQIVND (reference sequence). J was trimmed by 4 bases and V by 4 bases; bases with no gene match: 4. The CDR3 is made up of 16 amino acids. Here the CDR3 DNA reads TGTGCCAGTAGTAAAGGGACTAGCGGGATATACAATGAGCAGTTCTTC. Amino acids: CASSKGTSGIYNEQFF.

Comment on this clone: The junction and the germline gene differ at one end; a read error may be behind it. The chain employs TRBV7-7 and TRBJ2-1, with D possibly TRBD2 on 6 matching bases. The CDR3 has 15 amino acids. Germline CDR1 and CDR2: SSHAT and FNYEAQ (reference sequence). CDR3 DNA: TGTGCTAGCAGCTTATCCCCCACAGGAGGGCAGGAGCAGTTCTTC. Translating gives CASSLSPTGGQEQFF.

This clone was seen only a few times. The chain couples TRBV6-5 to TRBJ2-3; maybe TRBD1 (5 bases). The CDR3 contains 14 residues. Deletions cut 2 bases from V and 6 bases from J, with 12 bases between. The germline gives CDR1 MNHEY, CDR2 SVGAGI. The CDR3 DNA reads as TGTGCCAGCAGTTACCGGGCCAGGGCGGATACGCAGTATTTT. Encoded protein: CASSYRARADTQYF.

The rearrangement joins TRBV3-1 (or the pseudogene TRBV3-2) to TRBJ2-7; the match to TRBD2 covers 11 bases. CDR1 and CDR2 from the germline V gene are LGHDT and YNNKEL (reference sequence). This CDR3 spans 17 amino acids. The J segment lost 5 bases and the V segment lost 2 bases, leaving 11 bases of the junction unmatched. The CDR3 protein is CASSQWASSGRSDEQYF. The CDR3 bases are TGTGCCAGCAGCCAATGGGCTTCTAGCGGGAGGTCAGACGAGCAGTACTTC.

The chain is built from TRBV18 and TRBJ2-7; no definite D call. Trimming left V 6 bases short and J 0 bases short, with 12 bases between. The CDR3 runs to 14 residues. The germline CDR1 and CDR2 sequences are KGHSH and LQKENI. CDR3 sequence reads: CASSRPAFSYEQYF. The DNA of the CDR3 is TGTGCCAGCTCGAGGCCGGCGTTCTCCTACGAGCAGTACTTC.

The chain links TRBV7-2 to TRBJ1-5; tentatively, D is TRBD1 (6 bases). The germline gives CDR1 SGHTA, CDR2 FQGNSA. V lost 1 base and J lost 3, with 19 bases in between. This CDR3 is built from 18 residues. The CDR3 DNA is TGTGCCAGCAGCTTAGTTCCTACCACGGACAGCTTCAATCAGCCCCAGCATTTT. It encodes CASSLVPTTDSFNQPQHF.

This sequence joins TRBV6-1 and TRBJ2-1, with TRBD2 identical over 9 bases. The V gene end was trimmed by 3 bases and the J gene end by 8 bases; junction bases not matched to a gene: 5. Germline CDR1 and CDR2: MNHNS and SASEGT. This CDR3 spans 14 amino acids. Here the CDR3 reads CASSDAGGPDEQFF. In DNA form, the CDR3 reads TGTGCCAGCAGTGATGCGGGAGGGCCGGATGAGCAGTTCTTC.

The V call is TRBV18, the J call TRBJ2-1, with no clear D. Trimming shortened V by 3 bases and J by 9 bases, and 15 bases separated the two germline ends. The germline gives CDR1 KGHSH, CDR2 LQKENI. The CDR3 consists of 14 residues. The CDR3 sequence is CASSPTRSPSEQFF. In nucleotides, the CDR3 is TGTGCCAGCTCACCGACACGTTCCCCGTCTGAGCAGTTCTTC.